This T cell receptor (beta chain) emerged from a study of T cell responses to AZD1222 COVID-19 vaccine. Findings of the study overall: Spike-specific TCR repertoires showed rising breadth and depth after two AZD1222 doses. It was only a handful of AZD1222 recipients who were seropositive at baseline. Across spike, vaccine-associated CD4 TCRs were found, dominant at 160-218 and 743-854.

Profiled with immunoSEQ multiplex PCR; TCRdb holds only in-frame clones, not every one. The top ten clones hold around 26% of a sample with 150,000 to 200,000 clones, roughly 91% of them seen once. Germline CDR1 reads SQVTM; CDR2 reads ANQGSEA. V was cut by 6 bases and J by 3 bases, with 14 bases left in between. This CDR3 is 13 amino acids long. To note about this clone: Its specificity is unknown.

This specimen consisted of peripheral blood, obtained 28 days after the second AZD1222 dose. V is TRBV29-1 and J is TRBJ2-5; TRBD2 is a possible D gene (7 bases). This receptor was obtained from an adult who received the AZD1222 COVID-19 vaccine. Here the CDR3 reads CSVERDTEETQYF. DNA of the CDR3: TGCAGCGTCGAGCGGGACACCGAAGAGACCCAGTACTTC.